What follows describes a single T cell receptor (beta chain). Antigen unknown. This CDR3 spans 12 amino acids. Germline CDR1 is SGHDN and CDR2 is FVKESK. V was cut by 3 bases and J by 0 bases, with 2 bases left in between. The sample belongs to a study of beta chain features in type 1 diabetes. Overall study context: The study examined around 98,000,000 sorted cells across all samples. Study-wide findings and caveats: Naive, central memory and regulatory TCRB repertoires appeared more similar among patients than healthy donors.

CD45RO/CCR7/CD25/CD127/CD95/CD27 sorting isolated CD4+ naive, central memory, regulatory and stem cell-like memory cells. cDNA synthesis used the whole RNA isolate, giving expressed TCRB sequences. Average reads for naive, central memory and regulatory T cell samples were several million. Sequencing was performed with immunoSEQ multiplex PCR; in TCRdb, only in-frame clones are kept and a portion is missing. The sample shows about 320,000 clones, 14% of them seen only once. This TCR was sampled from a man aged 25-45 years in good health. The source material was central memory CD4+ T cells from blood. The chain links TRBV14 to TRBJ1-1, with unresolved D. CDR3 protein: CASSQMNTEAFF. CDR3 in DNA: TGTGCCAGCAGCCAGATGAACACTGAAGCTTTCTTT.